This passage covers 21 T cell receptor beta chains from one sample sequenced in a study of T cells in Graves' hyperthyroidism and ophthalmopathy. Researchers took RNA transcripts and amplified the TCR beta CDR3 regions from them. With the HTBI primer set, the TCR CDR3 went through a first round of RT-PCR. TCRdb independently ran MiXCR on the multiplex PCR reads; one entry per CDR3 protein. The profile shows about 480,000 distinct CDR3 sequences, around a fifth of them singletons. Material: blood. The receptors shown here come from an older woman with Graves' ophthalmopathy.

The table lists this clonotype with many counts. The J gene is TRBJ2-7, the V gene TRBV28; D not certain. The CDR3 extends over 15 amino acids. Trimming stripped 6 bases from V and 5 bases from J, with 20 bases between. Germline V gene data show CDR1 as MDHEN and CDR2 as SYDVKM. CDR3 sequence: CASRKPGPPIHEQYF. In DNA, the CDR3 is TGTGCCAGCAGAAAACCCGGACCTCCTATACACGAGCAGTACTTC.

The genes are TRBV6-1 and TRBJ2-3, with TRBD1 matching over 7 bases. The CDR3 has 14 amino acids. The germline CDR1 and CDR2 sequences are MNHNS and SASEGT. V dropped 6 bases and J dropped 2; count of bases not matched to a gene: 5. The CDR3 coding sequence is TGTGCCAGCAGCCGGGGACAGAACACAGATACGCAGTATTTT. The encoded protein is CASSRGQNTDTQYF.

This clonotype was recorded a few times. One junction end disagrees with the germline gene, perhaps due to a read error. This rearrangement joins TRBV11-1 to TRBJ2-3; 8 positions match TRBD1. From germline, CDR1 is SGHAT and CDR2 FQDESV (reference sequence). The CDR3 extends over 16 amino acids. The CDR3 loop reads CASSIAGGVNPDTQYF. The CDR3 DNA reads as TGTGCCAGCAGCATAGCAGGGGGCGTGAATCCCGATACGCAGTATTTT. Based on the CDR3 plus reference TRBV11-1 and TRBJ2-3, the full variable domain is EAEVAQSPRYKITEKSQAVAFWCDPISGHATLYWYRQILGQGPELLVQFQDESVVDDSQLPKDRFSAERLKGVDSTLKIQPAELGDSAMYLCASSIAGGVNPDTQYFGPGTRLTVL.

This clonotype was observed a handful of times. The CDR3 sequence: CASSPGSGAYNEQFF. The CDR3 DNA follows: TGTGCCAGCTCACCAGGCTCTGGGGCCTACAATGAGCAGTTCTTC. The chain couples TRBV18 to TRBJ2-1, with D hard to call. With 2 bases removed from V and 2 bases from J, the gap between germline ends came to 10 bases. CDR3 size: 15 residues. Germline CDR1 is KGHSH and CDR2 is LQKENI.

This clonotype was seen at least ten times. In DNA form, the CDR3 reads TGTGCCAGCAGGAGGACAGAGTTCACAGATACGCAGTATTTT. As protein: CASRRTEFTDTQYF. The gene calls are TRBV2 and TRBJ2-3; D might be TRBD1 (6 bases). The V end lost 6 bases, the J end lost 2 bases, and 12 bases lay between the germline ends. The CDR3 runs 14 residues. Germline V gene lookup returns CDR1 SNHLY and CDR2 FYNNEI.

The table lists this clonotype with a few counts. The chain employs TRBV25-1 and TRBJ2-1; 11 nucleotides align to TRBD2. The V gene's germline CDR1 is MGHDK and CDR2 SYGVNS. V was clipped by 3 bases and J by 4 bases; unmatched bases: 2. CDR3 length: 15 residues. The CDR3 protein is CASSDTSGSYNEQFF. The CDR3, as DNA: TGTGCCAGCAGTGATACTAGCGGGAGTTACAATGAGCAGTTCTTC. Looking up the rest from reference TRBV25-1 and TRBJ2-1 gives the full variable domain: EADIYQTPRYLVIGTGKKITLECSQTMGHDKMYWYQQDPGMELHLIHYSYGVNSTEKGDLSSESTVSRIRTEHFPLTLESARPSHTSQYLCASSDTSGSYNEQFFGPGTRLTVL.

A remark on this clonotype: A single base separates this from a much larger clone, so it may be a read error. The gene calls are TRBV12-3 or TRBV12-4 and TRBJ2-2, with D unresolved. There are 11 residues in the CDR3. Trimming left V 7 bases short and J 4 bases short, with 4 bases between. CDR3 DNA: TGTGCCAGCAACCGCACCGGGGAGCTGTTTTTT. Encoded protein: CASNRTGELFF.

This clonotype was counted many times. J is TRBJ1-1 and V is TRBV6-1; no definite D call. Deletions cut 4 bases from V and 3 bases from J, with 9 bases between. Germline V gene lookup returns CDR1 MNHNS and CDR2 SASEGT. The CDR3 sequence is 13 residues long. The CDR3 sequence is CASSAASYTEAFF. CDR3 bases: TGTGCCAGCAGTGCGGCGTCCTACACTGAAGCTTTCTTT.

In this sample, this clonotype turned up a few times. The gene calls are TRBV12-3 or TRBV12-4 and TRBJ1-3; a possible D gene is TRBD1 (5 bases). The CDR3 length is 14 residues. The ends were cut back, 5 bases at V and 6 bases at J, with 14 bases in the middle. The CDR3 bases are TGTGCCAGCAGTCCGGAGAGGGGCAAAAACACCATATATTTT. Its translation is CASSPERGKNTIYF.

This clonotype was counted many times. The chain couples TRBV12-3 or TRBV12-4 to TRBJ2-2; unclear D gene. V was pared by 4 bases and J by 0 bases, with 6 bases between. This CDR3 spans 14 amino acids. The CDR3 protein is CASSWQSNTGELFF. In DNA form, the CDR3 reads TGTGCCAGCAGTTGGCAATCGAACACCGGGGAGCTGTTTTTT.

The CDR3 DNA is TGTGCCATCAGTTCCATGGGACTACAAGAGACCCAGTACTTC. The encoded protein is CAISSMGLQETQYF. V and J are TRBV10-3 and TRBJ2-5; 7 bases agree with TRBD2. This CDR3 comprises 14 residues. Germline V gives CDR1 ENHRY, CDR2 SYGVKD. With 5 bases clipped from V and 2 bases from J, the junction kept 5 bases outside the gene matches.

Comment on this clonotype: A read error is possible here, since a much larger clone lies one base away. The rearrangement links TRBV10-3 to TRBJ2-1; D is possibly TRBD2 (6 bases). Germline lookup yields CDR1 ENHRY and CDR2 SYGVKD. This CDR3 is built from 15 residues. The CDR3 loop is CAISESPTSRNEQLF. DNA for the CDR3: TGTGCCATCAGTGAGTCCCCGACTAGTCGCAATGAGCAGCTCTTC.

This chain links TRBV7-2 with TRBJ1-6, with TRBD1 matching over 7 bases. The CDR3 consists of 14 residues. Losses at the gene ends were 1 base for V and 14 bases for J; bases not matched to a gene: 8. Germline V lookup: CDR1 SGHTA, CDR2 FQGNSA. CDR3 protein: CASSLGLGGTALHF. The CDR3 region has the DNA TGTGCCAGCAGCTTAGGGTTGGGGGGGACAGCCCTCCACTTT.

The chain is built from TRBV4-1 and TRBJ2-7; D call uncertain. CDR1 and CDR2 from the germline V gene are MGHRA and YSYEKL. This CDR3 contains 14 residues. V was trimmed by 0 bases and J by 1 base, leaving 7 bases between them. The CDR3, as DNA: TGCGCCAGCAGCCAAGATTTCATTTCCTACGAGCAGTACTTC. Its protein product is CASSQDFISYEQYF.

The chain uses TRBV6-5 and TRBJ2-7; D remains ambiguous. The ends were cut back, 0 bases at V and 0 bases at J, with 9 bases in the middle. Germline lookup yields CDR1 MNHEY and CDR2 SVGAGI. The CDR3 sequence is 15 residues long. CDR3 region: CASSYSGSSSYEQYF. CDR3 sequence (DNA): TGTGCCAGCAGTTACTCGGGCAGCAGCTCCTACGAGCAGTACTTC.

The chain has TRBV18 and TRBJ1-1, with D tentatively TRBD1 (6 bases). The CDR3 sequence is 14 residues long. Germline CDR1 reads KGHSH; CDR2 reads LQKENI. V lost 2 bases to trimming and J lost 1 base, with 8 bases between them. CDR3 in DNA: TGTGCCAGCTCACCAAGGGGGAAGAACACTGAAGCTTTCTTT. Amino acids: CASSPRGKNTEAFF.

This clonotype came up a few times. V is TRBV6-1 and J is TRBJ1-2; no clear D gene. V was cut by 0 bases and J by 5 bases, with 13 bases left in between. The germline gives CDR1 MNHNS, CDR2 SASEGT. This CDR3 spans 15 amino acids. The CDR3 loop reads CASSEARRSSYGYTF. As DNA, the CDR3 is TGTGCCAGCAGTGAAGCGCGTCGGTCGTCGTATGGCTACACCTTC.

This chain joins TRBV9 and TRBJ2-5; 8 bases align to TRBD1. CDR1 and CDR2 (germline): SGDLS, YYNGEE. CDR3 length: 13 amino acids. The ends lost 4 bases at V and 5 bases at J; junction bases unmatched: 4. CDR3 DNA: TGTGCCAGCAGCACAACAGGGGGGGAGACCCAGTACTTC. It encodes CASSTTGGETQYF.

This clonotype came up many times. This chain links TRBV7-2 with TRBJ2-2; D is possibly TRBD2 (5 bases). Germline lookup yields CDR1 SGHTA and CDR2 FQGNSA. This CDR3 region has 14 residues. V shed 7 bases and J shed 7 bases, with 16 bases lying between them. CDR3 sequence (DNA): TGTGCCAGCACCCCTTCGGGGTCCAACGGGGAGCTGTTTTTT. Protein sequence: CASTPSGSNGELFF.

The rearrangement links TRBV18 to TRBJ1-4; D possibly corresponds to TRBD1 (6 bases). The CDR3 runs 15 residues. V dropped 5 bases and J dropped 4 bases, with 14 bases sitting between them. In germline, CDR1 is KGHSH, CDR2 LQKENI. As DNA, the CDR3 is TGTGCCAGCTCATTTACGGACAGCCTTAATGAAAAACTGTTTTTT. Residues: CASSFTDSLNEKLFF.

In its sample, this clonotype was seen many times. This rearrangement joins TRBV28 to TRBJ2-1; D is ambiguous. This CDR3 is 14 amino acids long. V was clipped by 3 bases and J by 6 bases, with 12 bases between them. Per the germline V gene, CDR1 is MDHEN and CDR2 is SYDVKM. The CDR3 nucleotides read TGTGCCAGCAGTTTTATCGGGCCCTCCAATGAGCAGTTCTTC. This sequence encodes CASSFIGPSNEQFF.